The 8 T cell receptor beta chains presented below share a single source sample, sequenced in a study of CD8+CD57+ T cells in acquired aplastic anemia. Using genomic DNA as the template, TCR beta VDJ and CDR3 profiling was carried out. From the reads, TCRdb called clonotypes with MiXCR, one entry per CDR3 protein. There are about 190,000 distinct CDR3 sequences in the sample; approximately 48% occur only once, and around 9.7% lies in the top ten. CD8+CD57+ cell expansion, shown by flow cytometry, had occurred in the patients selected for sequencing. The sample taken for sequencing was sorted CD4+, CD8+, or CD8+CD57+ T cells (not recorded which) from PBMCs. These receptor sequences come from a human donor with aplastic anemia.

V is TRBV11-2 and J is TRBJ2-7; D may be TRBD1 (6 bases). CDR1 is SGHAT and CDR2 is FQNNGV in the germline V gene. CDR3 size: 16 residues. V shed 3 bases and J shed 3 bases, with 18 bases lying between them. CDR3 DNA sequence: TGTGCCAGCAGCTTTAGTGGGGGCCTGAACAACTACGAGCAGTACTTC. Encoded protein: CASSFSGGLNNYEQYF.

This clonotype was seen a handful of times. The rearrangement joins TRBV20-1 to TRBJ2-5; D is possibly TRBD1 or TRBD2 (5 bases each). The CDR3 runs to 16 residues. V was clipped by 3 bases and J by 4 bases, with 21 bases between them. The germline gives CDR1 DFQATT, CDR2 SNEGSKA (reference sequence). The CDR3 coding sequence is TGCAGTGCTAGTACCCCTCGTGGGGGTGTGATAGAGACCCAGTACTTC. Protein sequence: CSASTPRGGVIETQYF.

The chain employs TRBV20-1 and TRBJ2-7; 9 nucleotides align to TRBD2. The V gene end was trimmed by 3 bases and the J gene end by 1 base; junction bases not matched to a gene: 4. The CDR3 runs to 14 residues. Germline CDR1 is DFQATT and CDR2 is SNEGSKA (reference sequence). The CDR3: CSASDSGSSYEQYF. As DNA, the CDR3 is TGCAGTGCTAGTGATAGCGGGAGTTCCTACGAGCAGTACTTC.

The rearrangement uses TRBV7-2 and TRBJ2-1; 8 nucleotides match TRBD2. The CDR3 is 13 residues long. Germline V gene sequence: CDR1 SGHTA, CDR2 FQGNSA. V shed 4 bases, J shed 5 bases, and the junction held 1 base outside the gene matches. The CDR3 coding sequence is TGTGCCAGCAGCTACGGGGGGGACAATGAGCAGTTCTTC. Amino acid sequence: CASSYGGDNEQFF. The full variable domain, in which reference TRBV7-2 and TRBJ2-1 provide the parts outside the CDR3, is GAGVSQSPSNKVTEKGKDVELRCDPISGHTALYWYRQSLGQGLEFLIYFQGNSAPDKSGLPSDRFSAERTGGSVSTLTIQRTQQEDSAVYLCASSYGGDNEQFFGPGTRLTVL.

This clonotype was seen ten or more times. The J gene is TRBJ1-2, the V gene TRBV7-9; D unresolved. V lost 1 base and J 6 bases, leaving 9 bases between the germline ends. Germline CDR1 SEHNR, CDR2 FQNEAQ (reference sequence). The CDR3 sequence is 13 residues long. CDR3 in DNA: TGTGCCAGCAGCTTAGTGGCCCGGGATGGCTACACCTTC. This encodes CASSLVARDGYTF. Drawing the rest from reference TRBV7-9 and TRBJ1-2, the complete variable domain is DTGVSQNPRHKITKRGQNVTFRCDPISEHNRLYWYRQTLGQGPEFLTYFQNEAQLEKSRLLSDRFSAERPKGSFSTLEIQRTEQGDSAMYLCASSLVARDGYTFGSGTRLTVV.

The CDR3 DNA sequence: TGTGCCAGCTTCGGGGTTATTAATTCACCCCTCCACTTT. This gives the protein CASFGVINSPLHF. The chain uses TRBV7-3 and TRBJ1-6; D ambiguous. V lost 8 bases to trimming and J lost 6 bases, with 11 bases between them. Germline CDR1 SGHTA, CDR2 FQGTGA. The CDR3 length is 13 residues.

This clonotype was recorded at least ten times. At one end, the junction sequence differs from germline, possibly due to a read error. The chain uses TRBV20-1 and TRBJ2-1, with TRBD2 matching 7 bases. Germline CDR1 DFQATT, CDR2 SNEGSKA (reference sequence). The CDR3 length is 15 residues. Written as DNA, the CDR3 is TGCAGTGCCAGAGCTCTGGCGGGAGTTGGAAATGAGCAGTTCTTC. Translation gives CSARALAGVGNEQFF.

J is TRBJ1-1 and V is TRBV10-2, with no clear D. V was clipped by 7 bases and J by 0 bases, with 12 bases between them. Germline V gives CDR1 WSHSY, CDR2 SAAADI. This CDR3 is built from 14 residues. The CDR3 DNA reads TGCGCCAGCATCCCCGAAAGGGTGAACACTGAAGCTTTCTTT. Translation: CASIPERVNTEAFF.